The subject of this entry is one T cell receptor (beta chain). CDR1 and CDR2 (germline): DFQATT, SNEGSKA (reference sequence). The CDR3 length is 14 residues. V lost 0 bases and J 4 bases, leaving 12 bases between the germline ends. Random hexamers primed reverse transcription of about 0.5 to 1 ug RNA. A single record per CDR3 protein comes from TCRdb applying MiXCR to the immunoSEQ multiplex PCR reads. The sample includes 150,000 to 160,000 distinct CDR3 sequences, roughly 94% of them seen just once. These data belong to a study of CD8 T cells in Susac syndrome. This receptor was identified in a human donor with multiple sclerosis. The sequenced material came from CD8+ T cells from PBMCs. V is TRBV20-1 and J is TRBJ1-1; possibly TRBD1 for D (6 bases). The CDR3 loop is CSARDQGSGTEAFF. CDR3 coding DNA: TGCAGTGCTAGAGATCAGGGGAGCGGCACTGAAGCTTTCTTT.